The present T cell receptor beta chain was sequenced within a study of human versus mouse CDR3 diversity and MHC coevolution. Study-wide findings and caveats: Clonal inequality was lowest in most of the three human donors. Compared with mice, human CDR3s carried more deletions and insertions on average. By iCHAO1, human TCR beta clonotypes numbered about 1.6 million, the most.

CDR1 is SQVTM, CDR2 ANQGSEA, per germline. The CDR3 totals 13 residues. Trimming at V came to 6 bases and at J to 10 bases, leaving 8 bases not matched to a gene. Details on this clone: Its antigen is currently unknown.

Assay used: immunoSEQ multiplex PCR; TCRdb lists only in-frame clones, some missing. Of about 83,000 clones detected, around 93% appear once; the ten largest clones hold about 0.14%. This chain joins TRBV29-1 and TRBJ2-1, with 11 bases aligning to TRBD2. Specimen: naive CD4+ T cells from blood. Subset meaning: CD45RO-negative CD62L-positive naive CD4 T cells. The source is a person aged 30 to 69 in good health. CDR3 sequence: CSVILAGVWEQFF. As DNA, the CDR3 is TGCAGCGTAATACTAGCGGGAGTATGGGAGCAGTTCTTC.